This T cell receptor beta chain is drawn from a study of CD8+ T cells in alopecia areata. From germline, CDR1 is SNHLY and CDR2 FYNNEI. V shed 3 bases and J shed 12 bases, with 15 bases lying between them. The CDR3 extends over 13 amino acids. Obtained from alopecia areata patients were lesional scalp punch biopsies along with peripheral blood. General study findings and limits: Across lesional scalp, and particularly alopecia totalis/universalis, clonality surpassed that of normal scalp.

Investigators isolated RNA and reverse transcribed it into cDNA to act as the sequencing template. Sequenced by immunoSEQ multiplex PCR; TCRdb stores in-frame clones only, minus some. The table lists around 160,000 clones, more than 45% of them singletons. Points on this clone: Its antigen is currently unknown.

Sequenced: CD4+ T cells sorted from blood. The receptor comes from a human donor with alopecia areata. The J gene is TRBJ2-1, the V gene TRBV2; no clear D. CDR3 loop: CASSEATPDGQFF. As DNA, the CDR3 is TGTGCCAGCAGTGAGGCGACCCCCGACGGGCAGTTCTTC.